The clone carrying this T cell receptor (beta chain) was observed at least ten times. The antigen is unknown. This entry is derived from a study of T cells after posttransplantation cyclophosphamide. A marrow graft followed busulfan-fludarabine conditioning, with cyclophosphamide on days +3 and +4. Using immunoSEQ multiplex PCR, the repertoire was profiled, and TCRdb retains in-frame clones only, with some absent. This sample carries about 12,000 clones, none of them present only once. Study outcomes and limitations: TRB clonality was highly associated with recipient CMV seropositivity and reactivation. Donor-recipient repertoire similarity was low at 1-2 months, rising over year one.

Trimming shortened V by 0 bases and J by 5 bases, and 13 bases separated the two germline ends. CDR1 is GTSNPN and CDR2 is SVGIG in the germline V gene (reference sequence). This CDR3 region has 15 residues. This receptor was obtained from a female patient aged 40-50 years who received an allogeneic stem cell transplant from a related donor, was CMV-positive, and had acute GVHD only. Some T cells may be supplied by the graft donor. The chain combines TRBV30 with TRBJ1-4, with D maybe TRBD1 (6 bases). Specimen: PBMCs, collected after allogeneic stem cell transplant with posttransplant cyclophosphamide. CDR3 in amino acids: CAWSVGASLNEKLFF. CDR3 coding DNA: TGTGCCTGGAGTGTGGGGGCTAGCCTAAATGAAAAACTGTTTTTT.